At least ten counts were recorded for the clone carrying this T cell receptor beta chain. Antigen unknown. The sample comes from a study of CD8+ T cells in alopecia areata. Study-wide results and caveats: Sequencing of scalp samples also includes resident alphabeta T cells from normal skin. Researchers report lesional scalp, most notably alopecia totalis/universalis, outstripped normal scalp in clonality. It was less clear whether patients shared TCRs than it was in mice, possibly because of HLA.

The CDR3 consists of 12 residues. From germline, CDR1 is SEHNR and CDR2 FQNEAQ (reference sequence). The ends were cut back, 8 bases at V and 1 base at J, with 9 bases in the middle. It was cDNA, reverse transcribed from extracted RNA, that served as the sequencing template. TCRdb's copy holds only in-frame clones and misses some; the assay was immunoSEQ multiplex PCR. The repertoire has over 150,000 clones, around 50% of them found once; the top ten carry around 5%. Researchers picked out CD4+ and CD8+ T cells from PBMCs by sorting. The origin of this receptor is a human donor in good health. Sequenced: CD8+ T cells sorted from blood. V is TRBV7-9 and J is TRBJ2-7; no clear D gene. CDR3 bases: TGTGCCAGCGGATGGAATTCCTACGAGCAGTACTTC. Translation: CASGWNSYEQYF.